This T cell receptor beta chain was profiled in a study of immune heterogeneity within non-small cell lung tumors (dated by TCRdb to the late 2010s). Context from the whole study: Histology comprised a handful of squamous cell carcinomas, nine to ten non-squamous carcinomas and 1 tumor not otherwise specified. To look at intratumoral immune heterogeneity, the study ran whole-exome sequencing, RNA-seq and TCR beta repertoire sequencing on several spatially distinct regions taken from every NSCLC tumor. Transcriptome data were available for just about 41 loci from around 12 patients, whereas TCR repertoire analysis spanned roughly 55 tumor loci from 15 or so patients. For mutant peptides 8 to 11 amino acids long, netMHCpan-3.0 predicted neoantigen binding to the HLA alleles of each patient.

Results and caveats for the whole study, not just this receptor: High-frequency TCR beta clonotypes were largely distinct between individual patients. Local T-cell repertoire clonality showed a statistically significant but moderate positive correlation with local tumor mutational burden (R about 0.33). Identical dominant CDR3B clonotypes recurred across loci within a patient, yet different tumor locations also harbored unique high-frequency clones.

The TCR template was genomic DNA extracted from bulk tumor tissue, and 600 ng of gDNA was amplified for each sample. During surgery, multiple biopsies were taken from each primary tumor and placed as far apart as possible within the tumor mass. The study cohort was described as untreated and was composed of newly diagnosed NSCLC cases undergoing curative surgery. The donors were over 12 patients with newly diagnosed non-small cell lung cancer who were having surgery with curative intent. The resected tumor masses were reviewed by two independent pathologists. Only DNA and RNA samples of high quality went on to sequencing. Within its sample, this clonotype is medium-sized (0.01 to 0.1%). Its antigen is still unknown. No much larger clone is present one base from it, and per-base qualities are unavailable. Per the germline V gene (reference sequence), LNHDA is the CDR1 and SQIVND is the CDR2. Here V drops 3 bases and J drops 4 bases, and the junction holds 3 bases not matched to any gene. The CDR3, cysteine through phenylalanine, is 14 amino acids long. Here the CDR3 DNA is all that survives: 42 bases in frame from base 1.

The TCR beta CDR3 region was amplified with a multiplex PCR system whose first round ran for approximately 10 cycles using 32 V-gene forward primers and 13 J-gene reverse primers. A QIAGEN Multiplex PCR Kit was used for first-round PCR, and the primer sequences were filed in Chinese patent CN105087789A. A second PCR round added Illumina universal primers using the Phusion High-Fidelity PCR Kit. Sequencing of the TCR libraries was done on the Illumina HiSeq X Ten platform in paired-end mode with a 151 bp read length. On the study's bioinformatics: Cutadapt removed reads without multiplex PCR primers, PEAR merged read pairs, and MiXCR with default settings called CDR3 regions. Shannon entropy measured repertoire diversity, while clonality was calculated as one minus the Shannon entropy divided by the ln of the count of productive unique sequences. Clonotypes at a frequency of at least 0.5% were defined as dominant or high-frequency T-cell clones. In-frame beta chains were kept once TCRdb had trimmed the public reads at Q25 with fastp and called clones with MiXCR. Rows are unified per CDR3 protein, each entry keeping the most common DNA and genes. TCRdb's processing, not the study's, gives the V and J calls here. This sample gives thousands of distinct CDR3 sequences in total; around 23% of them show up just once. The ten top clones hold 17% of the sample.

This TCR was sampled from a man between 60 and 70 years old with non-small cell lung cancer. The sequencing input was lung tumor tissue. The chain uses TRBV19 and TRBJ2-7; TRBD1 lines up with 10 middle nucleotides. The sequence in DNA is TGTGCCAGTAGTATCGGACAGGGGGAGTACGAGCAGTACTTC. Its product reads: CASSIGQGEYEQYF. Reference TRBV19 and TRBJ2-7 proteins supply the regions before and after the CDR3; the full variable domain is: DGGITQSPKYLFRKEGQNVTLSCEQNLNHDAMYWYRQDPGQGLRLIYYSQIVNDFQKGDIAEGYSVSREKKESFPLTVTSAQKNPTAFYLCASSIGQGEYEQYFGPGTRLTVT.